This TCR beta chain was captured by sequencing in a study of blood T cells in healthy people across ages (dated by TCRdb to between 2014 and 2017). For the study in its entirety: In model experiments, template switching captured about one uniquely barcoded TCR beta cDNA molecule for every two T cells. The study measured age-related changes in TCR beta repertoire diversity using deep sequencing normalized with unique cDNA molecular identifiers. The donors were divided into four age groups: young (average around 15 years), middle-aged (about 39), aged (around 67) and long-lived (about 90). Donors of different ages were randomly distributed across sequencing lanes to avoid experimental bias. For two donors (one aged 18 to 29 and one aged 80 or older), the study analyzed two additional independent replicas of 1 million unique cDNA reads from the same blood draw. Broad study findings and their caveats: There was a strong correlation between observed TCR beta diversity and the percentage of naive T cells measured by flow cytometry. As age increased, observed TCR beta diversity per million T cells dropped in a roughly linear way, and a significant reduction was already evident by age roughly 40. Since profiling was done on bulk unsorted PBMCs, naive and antigen-experienced compartments could not be conclusively compared. Donor CMV infection status was unknown, potentially confounding age-related changes in expanded clonotypes. Compared with the aged group, the long-lived group had more naive CD4+ T cells, fewer expanded clones and increased TCR diversity, suggesting age selection. Estimates of total diversity based on one million sequenced T cells were considered lower bounds and underestimates.

From the germline V gene, CDR1 is SGHTA and CDR2 is FQGNSA. Inclusive of the bounding cysteine and phenylalanine, the CDR3 is 19 residues long. Solely the CDR3 DNA is kept, with 57 bases framed from the first base. Donors were about 36 systemically healthy Caucasian individuals from Russia aged roughly 6 to 100 years. Each donor gave ten milliliters of peripheral blood, drawn into EDTA-treated Vacutainer tubes. Ficoll-Paque density-gradient centrifugation was used to isolate PBMCs, with at least 7 million per sample. Total RNA was extracted from PBMCs with Trizol reagent, with at least 5.5 micrograms obtained per sample. For every donor, flow cytometry on a PBMC aliquot measured the percentage of naive CD45RAhigh/CD27high T cells. Library method: 5' RACE. This sample was sequenced with an Illumina HiSeq 2500. A second PCR of roughly 6 to 11 cycles was performed with a sample-barcoded 5' primer and a J-beta primer mix. Each TCR beta cDNA molecule received a unique molecular identifier from a template-switch 5' adaptor carrying 12 random nucleotides. Each sample yielded at least 3 million CDR3-containing paired-end reads. The Mint cDNA synthesis kit, primed by a TRBC-specific oligonucleotide, was used to synthesize first-strand cDNA from all RNA. After uracil-DNA glycosylase treatment, a first 18-cycle PCR used universal primers M1SS and BC2_uni_R on all cDNA. Per the source publication's procedure: For normalization, 1 million high-quality reads were randomly selected from each sample, with every read carrying a distinct molecular identifier. Reads with shared molecular identifiers were discarded instead of being binned into consensus sequences. MiTCR, set to a Q25 quality threshold and the strictest error-elimination algorithm, was used for CDR3 identification, clonotype clustering and error correction. A nonparametric unseen species model using Euler transformation provided a lower-bound estimate of total TCR beta diversity. TCRdb's own reprocessing of the public reads used fastp at Q25 and MiXCR and kept productive beta chains. All rows with the same CDR3 protein become a single entry with the most common DNA and genes. The V and J calls were determined by TCRdb, not by the authors. The sample table shows about 780,000 distinct CDR3 sequences, and 46% are seen once. 15% to 20% of the sample belongs to the ten largest clones.

Regarding this clonotype: Its antigen is unknown. No much larger clone exists at a distance of one base, and base qualities are not known.

The origin of this receptor is an elderly man in good health. Sequences were obtained from blood. The chain was built from TRBV7-2 and TRBJ2-1, with TRBD2 identical over 13 junction bases. The J call may be incorrect, as the DNA end agrees better with TRBJ2-7. The nucleotide sequence reads as follows: TGTGCCAGCAGCTTCTCACTAGCGGGAGGGCCGAGCTCCTACAATGAGCAGTACTTC. This sequence encodes CASSFSLAGGPSSYNEQYF.